This TCR beta chain was captured by sequencing in a study of blood T cell repertoires in COVID-19. Only in-frame clones appear in the TCRdb table, and some are missing; sequencing was by immunoSEQ multiplex PCR. The sample lists roughly 230,000 clones; roughly 90% were seen once. The germline CDR1 and CDR2 sequences are KGHSH and LQKENI. The V end was cut by 0 bases, the J end by 5 bases, with 13 bases between. The CDR3 runs 15 residues. Sample: PBMCs or T cells enriched from blood (not recorded which). The V and J genes are TRBV18 and TRBJ1-1, with unresolved D. The TCR was taken from a woman aged 25 to 45 with acute COVID-19. The DNA for the CDR3 is TGTGCCAGCTCACCACCCGGTCTAGGTCGGACTGAAGCTTTCTTT. Translation gives CASSPPGLGRTEAFF.